This T cell receptor (beta chain) was found in a study of T cells after yellow fever vaccination. Germline V CDR1 and CDR2: MNHEY, SVGEGT. Trimming stripped 7 bases from V and 0 bases from J, with 13 bases between. This CDR3 has 15 residues. TCRdb independently ran MiXCR on the 5' RACE reads; one entry per CDR3 protein. The sample carries 400,000 to 650,000 distinct CDR3 sequences, just over 20% recorded once. This clonotype was obtained from a man between 18 and 29 years old who received the YFV17D yellow fever vaccine. This chain links TRBV6-2 or TRBV6-3 with TRBJ2-1; D uncertain. Sequenced material: PBMCs, taken roughly 23 days after the first yellow fever vaccination. CDR3: CASTMDGSSYNEQFF. As DNA, the CDR3 is TGTGCCAGCACCATGGACGGAAGCTCCTACAATGAGCAGTTCTTC.